Each of the 8 T cell receptor beta chains below was sequenced from the same sample in a study of blood T cell repertoires in COVID-19. Libraries were prepared by immunoSEQ multiplex PCR; TCRdb keeps only in-frame clonotypes and omits some of them. The sample carries approximately 170,000 clones, around 86% recorded once. Sample: peripheral blood. The source of these receptors is a man between 65 and 85 years old who had recovered from COVID-19.

In its sample, this clone was seen once. The chain joins TRBV6-2 or TRBV6-3 to TRBJ2-7; 9 positions agree with TRBD1. This CDR3 comprises 17 residues. The germline V gene encodes CDR1 MNHEY and CDR2 SVGEGT. The V and J ends lost 2 bases and 5 bases, in that order; junction bases with no gene match: 13. The CDR3 loop reads CASSYNPLQGAPNEQYF. The CDR3 region has the DNA TGTGCCAGCAGTTACAACCCATTACAGGGGGCGCCGAACGAGCAGTACTTC.

The chain employs TRBV18 and TRBJ2-7; 9 bases match TRBD1. The V gene's germline CDR1 is KGHSH and CDR2 LQKENI. The CDR3 runs 13 residues. The V segment lost 2 bases and the J segment 6 bases; nucleotides outside the gene matches: 2. CDR3 nucleotides: TGTGCCAGCTCACCAGGGACAGGGCGCGAGCAGTACTTC. Its protein product is CASSPGTGREQYF.

V usage is TRBV7-9 and J usage is TRBJ1-5; the D gene is possibly TRBD1 (5 bases). Germline V CDR1 and CDR2: SEHNR, FQNEAQ (reference sequence). Trimming removed 2 bases at V and 6 bases at J, with 8 bases between. CDR3 size: 13 residues. CDR3 DNA sequence: TGTGCCAGCAGCTTACAGGGCGGTCAGCCCCAGCATTTT. Protein product: CASSLQGGQPQHF.

In its sample, this clone was seen a few times. The chain couples TRBV4-1 to TRBJ2-7, with 7 nucleotides matching TRBD1. Trimming removed 4 bases from V and 2 bases from J; junction bases left unmatched: 8. CDR3 length equals 15 residues. The germline V gene has CDR1 MGHRA and CDR2 YSYEKL. The CDR3 DNA reads TGCGCCAGCAGCCGCGAGGGGGCTGGGACCTACGAGCAGTACTTC. It translates to CASSREGAGTYEQYF.

The chain carries TRBV4-1 and TRBJ1-4; 7 nucleotides match TRBD1. The length of the CDR3 is 17 residues. The J segment lost 10 bases and the V segment lost 2 bases, leaving 16 bases of the junction unmatched. Germline-derived CDR1 and CDR2 are MGHRA and YSYEKL. CDR3 nucleotide sequence: TGCGCCAGCAGCCAACTATATAATAGGGACAGTATCGGAAAACTGTTTTTT. Its translation is CASSQLYNRDSIGKLFF.

The rearrangement links TRBV3-1 (or the pseudogene TRBV3-2) to TRBJ1-2; D gene unclear. Germline values: CDR1 LGHDT, CDR2 YNNKEL (reference sequence). This CDR3 comprises 13 residues. The V and J ends lost 0 bases and 8 bases respectively, with 10 bases between them. The CDR3 DNA reads TGTGCCAGCAGCCAAGATCCCCAGTACGGCTACACCTTC. Translated: CASSQDPQYGYTF.

The chain employs TRBV7-2 and TRBJ1-1; 9 bases agree with TRBD1. From germline, CDR1 is SGHTA and CDR2 FQGNSA. The CDR3 is 14 residues long. V lost 5 bases, J lost 5 bases, and 6 bases stayed unmatched. In DNA form, the CDR3 reads TGTGCCAGCAGCGCACAGGGGGCTAGGACTGAAGCTTTCTTT. It is translated as CASSAQGARTEAFF.

This sequence joins TRBV28 and TRBJ2-7; 7 bases map to TRBD1. Losses at the gene ends were 5 bases for V and 2 bases for J; bases not matched to a gene: 6. Per germline, CDR1 MDHEN and CDR2 SYDVKM. The CDR3 totals 14 residues. DNA of the CDR3: TGTGCCAGCAGTCCAGGACAGGCAACCTACGAGCAGTACTTC. Amino acids: CASSPGQATYEQYF. Looking up the rest from reference TRBV28 and TRBJ2-7 gives the full variable domain: DVKVTQSSRYLVKRTGEKVFLECVQDMDHENMFWYRQDPGLGLRLIYFSYDVKMKEKGDIPEGYSVSREKKERFSLILESASTNQTSMYLCASSPGQATYEQYFGPGTRLTVT.